This T cell receptor (beta chain) originates from a study of tumor and adjacent non-tumor tissue in lung cancer. About this clonotype itself: One end of the junction does not line up with germline, which may come from a read error.

This CDR3 has 15 residues. Germline V gives CDR1 LGHNA, CDR2 YNFKEQ. A modified ARM-PCR protocol with three rounds of nested PCR amplified TCRbeta. One entry per CDR3 protein, called by TCRdb with MiXCR from the multiplex PCR reads. The sample lists roughly 69,000 distinct CDR3 sequences; 76% were seen once. The template was RNA from unsorted bulk tissue. Distant lung tissue was collected more than 3 cm away from the tumor edge. This clonotype was obtained from a man aged 55-75 years with non-small cell lung cancer. The sample taken for sequencing was distant non-tumor lung tissue. The chain recombines TRBV4-2 with TRBJ2-1; 8 bases agree with TRBD2. CDR3 sequence (DNA): TGTGTCAGCAGCTCCGGGACTAGACTGTGTAATGAGCAGTTCTTC. Protein: CVSSSGTRLCNEQFF.